The following is a T cell receptor beta chain sequence with its context. Original analysis: Cell counts per sample came from amplifying reference gene primers. The method was immunoSEQ multiplex PCR; TCRdb's version includes in-frame clones alone and lacks a portion of them. Clone size and the V and J calls come from that table; the DNA yielded D and trimming. Seen here are over 50,000 clones, roughly four fifths observed once, and the top ten hold 6.4%. This sample is drawn from a study of blood T cell repertoires in COVID-19. The wider study: The samples span acute and convalescent COVID-19 from the United States, Italy and Spain.

V lost 2 bases and J 7 bases, leaving 11 bases between the germline ends. The germline gives CDR1 GTSNPN, CDR2 SVGIG (reference sequence). The CDR3 contains 12 residues. The sample comprised peripheral blood. The origin of this receptor is a woman between 45 and 65 years old with active or convalescent COVID-19. The V and J genes are TRBV30 and TRBJ1-2, with D unresolved. The CDR3 reads CAWSYSEGGYTF. The CDR3 DNA follows: TGTGCCTGGAGTTACTCCGAGGGTGGCTACACCTTC. The variable domain in full, completed from reference TRBV30 and TRBJ1-2, reads SQTIHQWPATLVQPVGSPLSLECTVEGTSNPNLYWYRQAAGRGLQLLFYSVGIGQISSEVPQNLSASRPQDRQFILSSKKLLLSDSGFYLCAWSYSEGGYTFGSGTRLTVV.